This T cell receptor (beta chain) was found in a study of human T cells and chemical hapten exposure. This CDR3 has 13 residues. The germline V gene has CDR1 SGHVS and CDR2 FNYEAQ. V dropped 5 bases and J dropped 5; count of bases not matched to a gene: 5. TCRdb independently ran MiXCR on the RACE reads; one entry per CDR3 protein. The sample holds fewer than 100,000 distinct CDR3 sequences, roughly 12% seen once. Time point here: patch test 1, 2 weeks after DPC sensitization. The treatment is: therapeutic diphenylcyclopropenone sensitization with weekly scalp DPC. Blood, whole and unfractionated, served as the source for total RNA extraction.

The sequence was obtained from a woman aged 40 to 50 with alopecia areata. Some clones in this sample may be carry-over from other donors' samples. The chain recombines TRBV7-6 with TRBJ2-5, with 7 positions matching TRBD1. The sequencing used whole blood, collected in connection with sensitization to the hapten diphenylcyclopropenone (DPC). DNA of the CDR3: TGTGCCAGCAGCCACGGGACAGTTGAGACCCAGTACTTC. It yields the protein CASSHGTVETQYF.